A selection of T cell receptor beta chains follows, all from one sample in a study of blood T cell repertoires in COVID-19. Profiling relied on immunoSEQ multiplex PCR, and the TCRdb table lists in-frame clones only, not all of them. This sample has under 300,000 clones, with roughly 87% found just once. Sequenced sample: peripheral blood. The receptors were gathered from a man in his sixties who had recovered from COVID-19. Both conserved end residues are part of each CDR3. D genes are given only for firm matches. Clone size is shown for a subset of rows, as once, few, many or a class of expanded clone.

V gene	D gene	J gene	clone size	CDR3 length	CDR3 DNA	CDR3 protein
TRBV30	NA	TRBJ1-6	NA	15	TGTGCCTGGGGGCGCGGGGGTCTCCGTAATTCACCCCTCCACTTT	CAWGRGGLRNSPLHF
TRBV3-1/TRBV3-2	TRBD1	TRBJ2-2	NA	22	TGTGCCAGCAGCCAAGAATATTCAGGGACAGGGACTGATACGCCGGACACCGGGGAGCTGTTTTTT	CASSQEYSGTGTDTPDTGELFF
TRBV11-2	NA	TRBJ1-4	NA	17	TGTGCCAGCAGTCCCGGACGGGGGGCCGCGTCTAATGAAAAACTGTTTTTT	CASSPGRGAASNEKLFF
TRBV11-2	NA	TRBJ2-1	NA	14	TGTGCCAGCAGCACCGGAGTCAGCTTTAATGAGCAGTTCTTC	CASSTGVSFNEQFF
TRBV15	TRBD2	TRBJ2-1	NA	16	TGTGCCACCAGCAGAGAACCTAGCGGGGGGGAGGTTGAGCAGTTCTTC	CATSREPSGGEVEQFF
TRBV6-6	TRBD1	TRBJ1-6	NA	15	TGTGCCAGCAGTTACTCACAGGGACAGGGATCACCCCTCCACTTT	CASSYSQGQGSPLHF
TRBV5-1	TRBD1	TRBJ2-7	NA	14	TGCGCCAGCAGCCCGACAGGGAGCTCCTACGAGCAGTACTTC	CASSPTGSSYEQYF
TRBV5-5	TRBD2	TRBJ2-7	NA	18	TGTGCCAGCAGCTCCCTGACTATAGCGGGGGCTCTCTCCTACGAGCAGTACTTC	CASSSLTIAGALSYEQYF
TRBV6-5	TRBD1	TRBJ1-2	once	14	TGTGCCAGCTTCGGACAGGGGGCGGGCTATGGCTACACCTTC	CASFGQGAGYGYTF
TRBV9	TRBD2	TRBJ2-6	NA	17	TGTGCCAGCAGCGTAAGGACTAGGTCTTCTGGGGCCAACGTCCTGACTTTC	CASSVRTRSSGANVLTF
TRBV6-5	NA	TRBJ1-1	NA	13	TGTGCCAGCAGATCCCTAGAGTTAGTGAAGGCTTTCTTT	CASRSLELVKAFF
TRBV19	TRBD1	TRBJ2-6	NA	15	TGTGCCAGTACTCGACAGGGCTACGGGGCCAACGTCCTGACTTTC	CASTRQGYGANVLTF
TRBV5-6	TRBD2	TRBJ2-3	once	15	TGTGCCAGCAGCTTTGGACTAGCGGGGGGAGATACGCAGTATTTT	CASSFGLAGGDTQYF
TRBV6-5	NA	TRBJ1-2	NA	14	TGTGCCAGCAGTAGGTCAGGGTGGGATTATGGCTACACCTTC	CASSRSGWDYGYTF
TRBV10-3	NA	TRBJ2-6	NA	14	TGTGCCATCAGAGGGGACTCTGGGGCCAACGTCCTGACTTTC	CAIRGDSGANVLTF
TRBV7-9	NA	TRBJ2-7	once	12	TGTGCCACCGAAAAGGGGGTCGGCGAGCAGTACTTC	CATEKGVGEQYF
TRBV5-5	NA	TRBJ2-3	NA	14	TGTGCCAGCAACGCCCTGACTAGCACAGATACGCAGTATTTT	CASNALTSTDTQYF
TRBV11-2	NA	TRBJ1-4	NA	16	TGTGCCAGCAGCCATCCTCTGCCCAGGGGTCAGGAAAAACTGTTTTTT	CASSHPLPRGQEKLFF
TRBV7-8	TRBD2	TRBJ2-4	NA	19	TGTGCCAGCAGCTTAAATATTGGGACTAGCGACCTAGCCAAAAACATTCAGTACTTC	CASSLNIGTSDLAKNIQYF
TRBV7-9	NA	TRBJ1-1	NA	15	TGTGCCAGCAGCTCCCAGGGTCTCATGAACACTGAAGCTTTCTTT	CASSSQGLMNTEAFF
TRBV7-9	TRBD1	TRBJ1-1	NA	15	TGTGCCAGCAGCGCCGGGACAGGTATGAACACTGAAGCTTTCTTT	CASSAGTGMNTEAFF
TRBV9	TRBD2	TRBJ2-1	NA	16	TGTGCCAGCAGCCATGGGACTAGCGGGGGGAAAAATGAGCAGTTCTTC	CASSHGTSGGKNEQFF
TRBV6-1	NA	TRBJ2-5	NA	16	TGTGCCAGCAGTGATTTGGGCAGGGTTTTTCAAGAGACCCAGTACTTC	CASSDLGRVFQETQYF
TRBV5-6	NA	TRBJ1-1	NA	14	TGTGCCAGCAGCCCAGGGACAATGAACACTGAAGCTTTCTTT	CASSPGTMNTEAFF